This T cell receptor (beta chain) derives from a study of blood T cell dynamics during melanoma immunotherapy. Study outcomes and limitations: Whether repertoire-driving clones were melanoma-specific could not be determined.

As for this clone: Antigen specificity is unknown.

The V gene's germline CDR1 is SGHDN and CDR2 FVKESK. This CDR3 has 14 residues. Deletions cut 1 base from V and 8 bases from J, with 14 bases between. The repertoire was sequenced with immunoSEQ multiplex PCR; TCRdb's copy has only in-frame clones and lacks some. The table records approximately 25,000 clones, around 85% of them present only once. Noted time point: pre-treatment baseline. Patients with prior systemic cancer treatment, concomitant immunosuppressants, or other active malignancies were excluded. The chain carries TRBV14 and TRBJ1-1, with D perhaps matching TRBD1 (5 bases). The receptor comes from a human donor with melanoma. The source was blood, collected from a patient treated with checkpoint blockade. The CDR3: CASSQGLWGVEAFF. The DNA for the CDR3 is TGTGCCAGCAGCCAAGGTTTATGGGGGGTCGAAGCTTTCTTT.